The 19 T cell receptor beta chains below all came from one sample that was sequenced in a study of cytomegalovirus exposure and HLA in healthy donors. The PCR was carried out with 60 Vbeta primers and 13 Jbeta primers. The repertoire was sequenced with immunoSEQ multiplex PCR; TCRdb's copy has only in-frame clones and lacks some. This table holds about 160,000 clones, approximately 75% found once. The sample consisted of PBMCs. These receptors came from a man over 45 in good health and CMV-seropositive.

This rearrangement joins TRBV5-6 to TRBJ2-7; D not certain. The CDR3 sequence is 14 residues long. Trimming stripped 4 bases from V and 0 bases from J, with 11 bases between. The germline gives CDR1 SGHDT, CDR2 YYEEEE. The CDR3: CASSPLANSYEQYF. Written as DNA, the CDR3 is TGTGCCAGCAGCCCGCTGGCCAACTCCTACGAGCAGTACTTC.

CDR3 nucleotide sequence: TGTGCCAGCTCACAGGGAGCCGGGGAGACCCAGTACTTC. Encoded protein: CASSQGAGETQYF. The chain recombines TRBV18 with TRBJ2-5, with a weak D call TRBD2 (5 bases). Germline V gene lookup returns CDR1 KGHSH and CDR2 LQKENI. The V end was cut by 4 bases, the J end by 5 bases, with 11 bases between. This CDR3 has 13 residues. The complete variable domain, with remaining parts taken from reference TRBV18 and TRBJ2-5, reads NAGVMQNPRHLVRRRGQEARLRCSPMKGHSHVYWYRQLPEEGLKFMVYLQKENIIDESGMPKERFSAEFPKEGPSILRIQQVVRGDSAAYFCASSQGAGETQYFGPGTRLLVL.

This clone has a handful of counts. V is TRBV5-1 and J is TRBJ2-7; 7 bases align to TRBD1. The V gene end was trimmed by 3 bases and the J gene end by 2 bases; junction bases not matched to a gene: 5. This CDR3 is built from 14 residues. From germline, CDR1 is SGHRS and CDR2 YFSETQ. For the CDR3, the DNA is TGCGCCAGCAGCTCCGGGACAGCGACCTACGAGCAGTACTTC. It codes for CASSSGTATYEQYF.

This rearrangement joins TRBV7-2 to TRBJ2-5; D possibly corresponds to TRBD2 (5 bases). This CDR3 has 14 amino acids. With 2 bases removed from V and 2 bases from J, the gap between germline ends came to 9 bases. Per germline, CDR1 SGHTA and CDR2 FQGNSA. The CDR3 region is CASSLTSGQETQYF. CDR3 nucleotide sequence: TGTGCCAGCAGCTTAACGTCGGGGCAAGAGACCCAGTACTTC.

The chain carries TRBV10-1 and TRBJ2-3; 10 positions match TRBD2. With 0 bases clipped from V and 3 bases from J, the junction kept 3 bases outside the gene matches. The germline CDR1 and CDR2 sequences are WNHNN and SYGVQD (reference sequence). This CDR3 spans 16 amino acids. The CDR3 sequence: CASSESAGGRTDTQYF. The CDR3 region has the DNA TGCGCCAGCAGTGAGTCAGCGGGGGGGCGTACAGATACGCAGTATTTT.

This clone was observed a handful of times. For the CDR3, the DNA is TGTGCCAGCAGTCGGACAAACAATCAGCCCCAGCATTTT. It codes for CASSRTNNQPQHF. The chain employs TRBV14 and TRBJ1-5; perhaps TRBD1 as D (5 bases). The CDR3 sequence is 13 residues long. The V gene lost 6 bases and the J gene lost 3 bases, with 9 bases spanning the gap. Looked up from germline, CDR1 is SGHDN and CDR2 is FVKESK. Variable domain in full (rest from reference TRBV14 and TRBJ1-5): EAGVTQFPSHSVIEKGQTVTLRCDPISGHDNLYWYRRVMGKEIKFLLHFVKESKQDESGMPNNRFLAERTGGTYSTLKVQPAELEDSGVYFCASSRTNNQPQHFGDGTRLSIL.

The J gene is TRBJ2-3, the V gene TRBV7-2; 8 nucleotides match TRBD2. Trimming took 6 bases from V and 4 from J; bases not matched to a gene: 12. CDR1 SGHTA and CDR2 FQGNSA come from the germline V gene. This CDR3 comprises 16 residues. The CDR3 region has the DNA TGTGCCAGCAGTTCGCTGATGAGCGGGGGCCCAGATACGCAGTATTTT. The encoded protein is CASSSLMSGGPDTQYF.

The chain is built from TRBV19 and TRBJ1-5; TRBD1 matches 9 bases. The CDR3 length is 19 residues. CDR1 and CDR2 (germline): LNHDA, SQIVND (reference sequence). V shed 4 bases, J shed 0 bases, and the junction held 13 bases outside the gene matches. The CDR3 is CASSKSDRGFSYSNQPQHF. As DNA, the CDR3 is TGTGCCAGTAGTAAGTCCGACAGGGGGTTTTCGTATAGCAATCAGCCCCAGCATTTT.

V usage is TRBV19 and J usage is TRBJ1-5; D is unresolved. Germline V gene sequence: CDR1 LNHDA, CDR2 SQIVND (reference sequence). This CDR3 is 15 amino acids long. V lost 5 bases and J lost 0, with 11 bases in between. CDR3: CASSPQINSNQPQHF. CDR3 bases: TGTGCCAGTAGTCCCCAGATAAATAGCAATCAGCCCCAGCATTTT. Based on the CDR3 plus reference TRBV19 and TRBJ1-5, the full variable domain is DGGITQSPKYLFRKEGQNVTLSCEQNLNHDAMYWYRQDPGQGLRLIYYSQIVNDFQKGDIAEGYSVSREKKESFPLTVTSAQKNPTAFYLCASSPQINSNQPQHFGDGTRLSIL.

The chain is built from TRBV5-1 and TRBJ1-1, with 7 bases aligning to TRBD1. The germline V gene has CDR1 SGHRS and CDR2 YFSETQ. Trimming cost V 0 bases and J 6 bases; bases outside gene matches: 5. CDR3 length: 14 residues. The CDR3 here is CASSLVRDRAEAFF. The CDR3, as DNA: TGCGCCAGCAGCTTGGTACGGGACAGAGCTGAAGCTTTCTTT.

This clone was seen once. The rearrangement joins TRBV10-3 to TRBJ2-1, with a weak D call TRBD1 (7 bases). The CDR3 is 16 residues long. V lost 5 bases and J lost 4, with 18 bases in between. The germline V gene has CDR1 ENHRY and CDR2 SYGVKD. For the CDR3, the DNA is TGTGCCATCAGTAGGTCCGGGGCAGGGGGGTACAATGAGCAGTTCTTC. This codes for CAISRSGAGGYNEQFF.

The CDR3 bases are TGTGCCAGCAGCTCGTCCCCTCATACGCAGTATTTT. Encoded protein: CASSSSPHTQYF. The genes are TRBV11-2 and TRBJ2-3; D not certain. The length of the CDR3 is 12 residues. V lost 4 bases and J lost 7, with 9 bases in between. Germline V gene sequence: CDR1 SGHAT, CDR2 FQNNGV.

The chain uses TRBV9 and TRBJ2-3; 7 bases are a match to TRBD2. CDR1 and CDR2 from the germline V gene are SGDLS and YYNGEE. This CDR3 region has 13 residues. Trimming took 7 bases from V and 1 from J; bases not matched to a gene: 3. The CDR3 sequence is CASAAGGTDTQYF. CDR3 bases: TGTGCCAGCGCCGCGGGGGGCACAGATACGCAGTATTTT.

DNA of the CDR3: TGTGCCAGCAGCCCCTCCGGGACAGGGGGTTATGGCTACACCTTC. It translates to CASSPSGTGGYGYTF. This chain links TRBV7-2 with TRBJ1-2; 11 positions agree with TRBD1. The ends lost 5 bases at V and 5 bases at J; junction bases unmatched: 7. CDR1 SGHTA and CDR2 FQGNSA come from the germline V gene. CDR3 length: 15 residues.

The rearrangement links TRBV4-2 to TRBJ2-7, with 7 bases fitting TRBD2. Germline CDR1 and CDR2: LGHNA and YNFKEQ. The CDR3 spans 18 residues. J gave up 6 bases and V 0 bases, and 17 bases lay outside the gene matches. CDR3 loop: CASSQDLASGSLNSEQYF. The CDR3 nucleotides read TGTGCCAGCAGCCAAGATTTGGCTAGCGGATCCCTTAACAGCGAGCAGTACTTC.

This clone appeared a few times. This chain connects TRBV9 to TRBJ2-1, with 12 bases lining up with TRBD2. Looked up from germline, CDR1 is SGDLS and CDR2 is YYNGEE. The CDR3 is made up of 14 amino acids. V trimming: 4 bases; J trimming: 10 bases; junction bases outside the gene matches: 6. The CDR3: CASSPSGGAGEQFF. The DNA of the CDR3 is TGTGCCAGCAGCCCTAGCGGGGGGGCCGGGGAGCAGTTCTTC.

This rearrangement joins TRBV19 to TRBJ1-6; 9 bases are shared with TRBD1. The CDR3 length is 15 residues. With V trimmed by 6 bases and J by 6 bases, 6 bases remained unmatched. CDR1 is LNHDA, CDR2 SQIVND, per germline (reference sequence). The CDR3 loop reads CASRGQGVGNSPLHF. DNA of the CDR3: TGTGCCAGTAGGGGACAGGGAGTTGGTAATTCACCCCTCCACTTT.

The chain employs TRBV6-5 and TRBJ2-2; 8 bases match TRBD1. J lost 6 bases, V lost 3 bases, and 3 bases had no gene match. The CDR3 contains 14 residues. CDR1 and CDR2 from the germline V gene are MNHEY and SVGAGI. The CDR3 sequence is CASSYGTGPGELFF. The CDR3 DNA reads TGTGCCAGCAGTTATGGGACAGGCCCCGGGGAGCTGTTTTTT.

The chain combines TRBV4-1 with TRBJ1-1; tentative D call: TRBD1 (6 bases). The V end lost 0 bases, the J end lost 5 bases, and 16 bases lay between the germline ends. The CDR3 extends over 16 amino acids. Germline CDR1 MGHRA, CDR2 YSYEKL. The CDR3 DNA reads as TGCGCCAGCAGCCAAGATGGAGAGGGGGGGCGGACTGAAGCTTTCTTT. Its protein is CASSQDGEGGRTEAFF.